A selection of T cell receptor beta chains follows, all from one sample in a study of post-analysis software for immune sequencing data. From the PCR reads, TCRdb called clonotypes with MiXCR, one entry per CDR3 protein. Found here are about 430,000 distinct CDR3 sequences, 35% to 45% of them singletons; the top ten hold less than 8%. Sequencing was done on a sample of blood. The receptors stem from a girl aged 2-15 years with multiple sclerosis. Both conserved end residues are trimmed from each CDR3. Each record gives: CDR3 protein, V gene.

ASSPVGQGFYNEQF,TRBV14
ASSPPSNEQF,TRBV18
ASSQEPGGTSTDTQY,TRBV4-1
ASGVGGGAYEQY,TRBV6-5
ASNDIGSYNEQF,TRBV7-2
ASRPAGTGYGYT,TRBV27
ASRTHYSDGYT,TRBV28
ASNYVQFESNMNTEAF,TRBV6-2/TRBV6-3
SARSPRQAGYGYT,TRBV20-1
ASSRTGIYEQY,TRBV12-3/TRBV12-4
ASSSGLNYGYT,TRBV4-1
ASNLTGEREQF,TRBV5-1
SALGKPKNIQY,TRBV29-1
ASRKNTENTGELF,TRBV6-1
SAPPLSGGLYGYT,TRBV20-1
ATSRPKGGGFTEAF,TRBV15
ASSFPLYEDTTYEQY,TRBV5-5
ATSDSAGGLETQY,TRBV24-1
ASSLWAGGTDTQY,TRBV7-9
ASSLFGGTNTEAF,TRBV5-5
SVEDQRDSYEQY,TRBV29-1
ASSYSTTNQETQY,TRBV6-2/TRBV6-3
ASRSDLQGALGNQPQH,TRBV28
SAEGARGGNQPQH,TRBV20-1
ASSGRNSYEQY,TRBV9
AIGRTYEQY,TRBV10-3
ASSAGTSGNLAKNIQY,TRBV11-2
ASSLNAYEQY,TRBV28
ASSLHRDRNTEAF,TRBV14
SASAAGRAYYEQY,TRBV20-1
ASSPRQGGYEQY,TRBV7-2
ASRGRTAREQY,TRBV12-3/TRBV12-4
ASSLGQQEAQY,TRBV28
SARDRLGVNYGYT,TRBV20-1
AIRIGGARAETQY,TRBV10-3
ASSLSGSEQY,TRBV5-1
ASSVPGTDGYT,TRBV6-5
ASSLAGGRTGYNEQF,TRBV5-1
SASTTDNADIQY,TRBV20-1
ASSQEGPGGNQPQH,TRBV4-1
SASGPVNQPQH,TRBV20-1
ASSLWAASHYEQY,TRBV7-2
ASSLGLAEQY,TRBV12-3/TRBV12-4
SASLAGGYEQF,TRBV20-1
SEMGQGAETQY,TRBV29-1